This T cell receptor (beta chain) is from a study of blood T cell repertoires in COVID-19. In the authors' methods: Amplification with reference gene primers provided the estimates of nucleated cell counts. Some clones are missing from TCRdb's copy, which holds only in-frame ones; the method was immunoSEQ multiplex PCR. D and trimming were read from the DNA, whereas the V and J calls and clone size are those reported in that table. The repertoire has approximately 320,000 clones, more than 75% of them found once; the top ten carry approximately 2.5%. Germline V gives CDR1 LGHDT, CDR2 YNNKEL (reference sequence). V lost 0 bases and J 6 bases, leaving 9 bases between the germline ends. The CDR3 is 15 amino acids. Recovery meant two consecutive negative NP/OP PCR tests, professional clearance, or resolved symptoms.

The TCR was taken from a man in his sixties who had recovered from COVID-19. The sequenced sample was PBMCs or T cells enriched from blood (not recorded which). The chain is built from TRBV3-1 (or the pseudogene TRBV3-2) and TRBJ1-6; the D is unclear. The CDR3, as DNA: TGTGCCAGCAGCCAAGATCAGAACAGTAATTCACCCCTCCACTTT. Amino acid sequence: CASSQDQNSNSPLHF.